This entry features one TCR beta chain sequence. Trimming cost V 10 bases and J 3 bases; bases outside gene matches: 7. Germline loops: CDR1 SNHLY, CDR2 FYNNEI. This CDR3 has 13 amino acids. The sample is drawn from a study of OX40 agonist ivuxolimab in advanced cancers. The data were produced by immunoSEQ multiplex PCR, yet TCRdb's version contains in-frame clones alone and is incomplete. The sample holds roughly 65,000 clones, about nine tenths seen once. The chain has TRBV2 and TRBJ2-7; TRBD1 matches 9 bases. This sequence was found in an adult with an advanced solid tumor such as melanoma, head and neck, liver or kidney cancer. The sample in question was CD4+ or CD8+ T cells sorted from blood, obtained in a trial of the OX40 agonist ivuxolimab. The CDR3 region is CANMGQGVYEQYF. CDR3 nucleotide sequence: TGTGCCAACATGGGACAGGGCGTCTACGAGCAGTACTTC. Based on the CDR3 plus reference TRBV2 and TRBJ2-7, the full variable domain is EPEVTQTPSHQVTQMGQEVILRCVPISNHLYFYWYRQILGQKVEFLVSFYNNEISEKSEIFDDQFSVERPDGSNFTLKIRSTKLEDSAMYFCANMGQGVYEQYFGPGTRLTVT.